The 28 T cell receptor beta chains below come from one sample, sequenced in a study of radiation and T cells in renal cell carcinoma. Generated by immunoSEQ multiplex PCR, the TCRdb table keeps only in-frame clones and is missing some. The sample includes roughly 78,000 clones, about 81% seen only once; the top ten take 5.5% to 7.5%. Time point given: blood 2 weeks post-SBRT. Described treatment: 15 Gy SBRT to primary tumor, nephrectomy 4 weeks later. Sequencing used blood, obtained from a patient whose treatment included radiotherapy and nephrectomy. All receptors derive from a man between 60 and 70 years old with renal cell carcinoma.

The chain combines TRBV6-1 with TRBJ2-3; D is perhaps TRBD2 (5 bases). The germline V and J ends were trimmed by 6 bases and 2 bases, with 12 bases remaining between them. The germline V gene has CDR1 MNHNS and CDR2 SASEGT. The CDR3 covers 14 residues. The CDR3 protein is CASRDSLATDTQYF. The CDR3 DNA is TGTGCCAGCAGGGACTCTTTAGCCACAGATACGCAGTATTTT.

The chain uses TRBV27 and TRBJ2-7; 11 bases agree with TRBD2. CDR1 MNHEY and CDR2 SMNVEV come from the germline V gene (reference sequence). V lost 5 bases and J lost 3; bases outside the gene matches: 12. CDR3 size: 17 residues. CDR3 loop: CASSILSGRAPLYEQYF. CDR3 DNA sequence: TGTGCCAGCAGTATCCTTAGCGGGAGGGCCCCTCTCTACGAGCAGTACTTC.

The rearrangement uses TRBV10-3 and TRBJ2-2; TRBD2 matches 12 bases. Germline CDR1 reads ENHRY; CDR2 reads SYGVKD. CDR3 length: 15 amino acids. Unmatched junction bases numbered 5, after V lost 6 bases and J lost 6 bases. The chain's CDR3 is CAISWTSGEAGELFF. DNA for the CDR3: TGTGCCATCAGCTGGACTAGCGGGGAGGCCGGGGAGCTGTTTTTT.

The rearrangement joins TRBV27 to TRBJ2-7, with D tentatively TRBD1 (6 bases). Germline V gives CDR1 MNHEY, CDR2 SMNVEV (reference sequence). The CDR3 has 14 residues. V was cut by 5 bases and J by 4 bases, with 15 bases left in between. The CDR3 region is CASSGVSRGYEQYF. As DNA, the CDR3 is TGTGCCAGCAGTGGGGTTTCGAGGGGGTACGAGCAGTACTTC.

The chain combines TRBV27 with TRBJ2-1, with TRBD2 identical over 7 bases. This CDR3 comprises 14 residues. The trim removed 3 bases at V and 12 bases at J, leaving 11 bases unmatched. Looked up from germline, CDR1 is MNHEY and CDR2 is SMNVEV (reference sequence). The DNA for the CDR3 is TGTGCCAGCAGTTTTGGGACCTCGGGAGGTTCGCAGTTCTTC. Translated, it gives CASSFGTSGGSQFF.

There are a few counts of this clone. The CDR3 DNA sequence: TGTGCCAGCAGCCAAGGCCGGGAGCTGTTTTTT. Its protein product is CASSQGRELFF. V gene TRBV4-2 combines with J gene TRBJ2-2; D is unresolved. The germline CDR1 and CDR2 sequences are LGHNA and YNFKEQ. The V end lost 1 base, the J end lost 9 bases, and 3 bases lay between the germline ends. This CDR3 has 11 amino acids.

This chain connects TRBV15 to TRBJ2-2; D call uncertain. Germline values: CDR1 LNHNV, CDR2 YYDKDF (reference sequence). The V and J ends lost 0 bases and 6 bases respectively, with 17 bases between them. This CDR3 has 17 amino acids. CDR3 loop: CATSRDGSGIPPGELFF. The CDR3 DNA is TGTGCCACCAGCAGAGACGGCTCAGGTATCCCACCCGGGGAGCTGTTTTTT.

The CDR3 nucleotides read TGTGCCAGCAGATCCCTAGTTGAGCAGTACTTC. Protein product: CASRSLVEQYF. This chain connects TRBV28 to TRBJ2-7; D is uncertain. This CDR3 has 11 amino acids. V lost 6 bases and J 7 bases, leaving 10 bases between the germline ends. Germline CDR1 MDHEN, CDR2 SYDVKM.

The gene calls are TRBV2 and TRBJ1-4; TRBD1 matches at 8 bases. CDR3 length equals 12 residues. After removal of 6 bases from V and 8 bases from J, the junction contained 2 bases not matched to a gene. Germline V lookup: CDR1 SNHLY, CDR2 FYNNEI. The CDR3 bases are TGTGCCAGCAGGACAGGGGAGGAAAAACTGTTTTTT. It codes for CASRTGEEKLFF.

In its sample, this clone was seen a few times. The V gene is TRBV7-2, the J gene TRBJ1-3; D gene unclear. V lost 2 bases and J lost 0, with 11 bases in between. The germline V gene has CDR1 SGHTA and CDR2 FQGNSA. This CDR3 has 16 amino acids. The DNA of the CDR3 is TGTGCCAGCAGCTTATTTCGGTCCTTCTCTGGAAACACCATATATTTT. Translated: CASSLFRSFSGNTIYF.

The J gene is TRBJ2-5, the V gene TRBV6-5; D is undetermined. Germline V lookup: CDR1 MNHEY, CDR2 SVGAGI. The CDR3 is made up of 14 amino acids. With 2 bases removed from V and 6 bases from J, the gap between germline ends came to 13 bases. The CDR3, as DNA: TGTGCCAGCAGTTACATAGGCCACTGGAAGACCCAGTACTTC. Amino acids: CASSYIGHWKTQYF.

V usage is TRBV11-2 and J usage is TRBJ2-7; D unresolved. The CDR3 runs to 14 residues. V was cut by 2 bases and J by 0 bases, with 8 bases left in between. The germline CDR1 and CDR2 sequences are SGHAT and FQNNGV. The CDR3 sequence: CASSLRRHSYEQYF. The CDR3 bases are TGTGCCAGCAGCTTAAGGCGACACTCCTACGAGCAGTACTTC.

The gene calls are TRBV6-6 and TRBJ2-7, with D unclear. Trimming left V 0 bases short and J 4 bases short, with 4 bases between. The CDR3 has 12 residues. Germline-derived CDR1 and CDR2 are MNHNY and SVGAGI (reference sequence). CDR3 sequence: CASSYSIYEQYF. CDR3 DNA: TGTGCCAGCAGTTACTCTATTTACGAGCAGTACTTC.

CDR3 bases: TGTGCCAGCAGCGCTGGTATTTTGACTAGCGGGAGTTGGTATGAGCAGTTCTTC. The encoded protein is CASSAGILTSGSWYEQFF. The rearrangement uses TRBV9 and TRBJ2-1, with 12 bases fitting TRBD2. V lost 3 bases and J lost 8; bases outside the gene matches: 15. The CDR3 extends over 18 amino acids. Germline V lookup: CDR1 SGDLS, CDR2 YYNGEE.

The chain links TRBV15 to TRBJ2-6; no clear D gene. Trimming pared 2 bases from V and 1 base from J, leaving 12 bases between. Per the germline V gene, CDR1 is LNHNV and CDR2 is YYDKDF (reference sequence). The CDR3 is 17 residues long. CDR3 DNA sequence: TGTGCCACCAGCAGACAATCGTTGCCGTCTGGGGCCAACGTCCTGACTTTC. Protein sequence: CATSRQSLPSGANVLTF.

The chain uses TRBV5-1 and TRBJ2-5; 7 nucleotides agree with TRBD1. This CDR3 comprises 13 residues. V was clipped by 4 bases and J by 2 bases; unmatched bases: 2. The germline gives CDR1 SGHRS, CDR2 YFSETQ. CDR3 loop: CASSTGQQETQYF. The CDR3 bases are TGCGCCAGCAGCACGGGACAGCAAGAGACCCAGTACTTC.

The chain joins TRBV23-1 to TRBJ2-2; D ambiguous. TRBV23-1 is labeled an ORF, and its function is uncertain. The CDR3 totals 16 residues. The germline V and J ends were trimmed by 0 bases and 6 bases, with 14 bases remaining between them. CDR3 protein: CASSQSPQDGAGELFF. The CDR3 DNA reads as TGCGCCAGCAGTCAATCCCCCCAGGATGGGGCCGGGGAGCTGTTTTTT.

This clone has a single count. The rearrangement links TRBV5-1 to TRBJ2-5; TRBD2 agrees at 10 bases. CDR1 is SGHRS and CDR2 is YFSETQ in the germline V gene. V lost 3 bases, J lost 5 bases, and 1 base stayed unmatched. This CDR3 is built from 13 residues. This CDR3 is CASSSSGSETQYF. The CDR3 DNA follows: TGCGCCAGCAGCTCTAGCGGGAGCGAGACCCAGTACTTC.

The J gene is TRBJ2-1, the V gene TRBV5-1, with D uncertain. Germline lookup yields CDR1 SGHRS and CDR2 YFSETQ. V was clipped by 1 base and J by 5 bases, with 10 bases between them. The CDR3 runs 14 residues. The CDR3 loop reads CASSLPGSDNEQFF. DNA of the CDR3: TGCGCCAGCAGCTTGCCCGGGTCTGACAATGAGCAGTTCTTC.

The V call is TRBV7-2, the J call TRBJ2-3, with 9 bases fitting TRBD2. V trimming: 6 bases; J trimming: 5 bases; junction bases outside the gene matches: 9. Germline loops: CDR1 SGHTA, CDR2 FQGNSA. The CDR3 extends over 15 amino acids. CDR3 nucleotide sequence: TGTGCCAGCAGTCCTATAGCGGGAGTGGGAGATACGCAGTATTTT. Translation gives CASSPIAGVGDTQYF.

The chain is built from TRBV4-1 and TRBJ2-5; perhaps TRBD1 as D (6 bases). V dropped 1 base and J dropped 0 bases, with 9 bases sitting between them. Looked up from germline, CDR1 is MGHRA and CDR2 is YSYEKL. The CDR3 extends over 15 amino acids. The DNA of the CDR3 is TGCGCCAGCAGCCAAGTAGACAGGAACCAAGAGACCCAGTACTTC. Protein product: CASSQVDRNQETQYF.

The CDR3 protein is CASSEFGGSSYEQYF. The CDR3 DNA sequence: TGTGCCAGCAGTGAATTTGGGGGAAGCTCCTACGAGCAGTACTTC. This chain joins TRBV25-1 and TRBJ2-5; D may correspond to TRBD1 or TRBD2 (5 bases each). The J call is uncertain, as TRBJ2-7 better fits the DNA end. Germline CDR1 and CDR2: MGHDK and SYGVNS. The CDR3 is 15 amino acids.

The rearrangement links TRBV7-7 to TRBJ2-1; 9 nucleotides align to TRBD1. The CDR3 covers 15 residues. Germline V gene data show CDR1 as SSHAT and CDR2 as FNYEAQ (reference sequence). V dropped 5 bases and J dropped 4; count of bases not matched to a gene: 6. The CDR3 bases are TGTGCCAGCAGCCCGGCACAGGGGGCGTACAATGAGCAGTTCTTC. Translation: CASSPAQGAYNEQFF.

V usage is TRBV2 and J usage is TRBJ1-5; 8 nucleotides agree with TRBD1. The CDR3 sequence is 15 residues long. The V segment lost 3 bases and the J segment 5 bases; nucleotides outside the gene matches: 6. Germline CDR1 is SNHLY and CDR2 is FYNNEI. CDR3 sequence: CASSEGTGSYQPQHF. CDR3 in DNA: TGTGCCAGCAGTGAGGGGACAGGATCATATCAGCCCCAGCATTTT.

The rearrangement joins TRBV19 to TRBJ2-7; D not resolved. CDR3 size: 13 residues. Trimming removed 7 bases from V and 0 bases from J, with 10 bases in between. Germline V lookup: CDR1 LNHDA, CDR2 SQIVND (reference sequence). The CDR3 sequence is CASTDGISYEQYF. The DNA of the CDR3 is TGTGCCAGTACGGACGGAATCTCCTACGAGCAGTACTTC.

The J gene is TRBJ2-7, the V gene TRBV7-9; TRBD1 matches 11 bases. The V gene's germline CDR1 is SEHNR and CDR2 FQNEAQ (reference sequence). The ends lost 5 bases at V and 0 bases at J; junction bases unmatched: 3. This CDR3 has 15 residues. The CDR3 is CASSRTGGSSYEQYF. CDR3 DNA sequence: TGTGCCAGCAGCCGGACAGGGGGCAGCTCCTACGAGCAGTACTTC.

The chain uses TRBV5-1 and TRBJ2-7; 11 bases map to TRBD2. The trim removed 4 bases at V and 5 bases at J, leaving 5 bases unmatched. This CDR3 spans 14 amino acids. From germline, CDR1 is SGHRS and CDR2 YFSETQ. DNA of the CDR3: TGCGCCAGCAGCCAGCTAGCGGGAGGCCACGAGCAGTACTTC. Encoded protein: CASSQLAGGHEQYF.

V and J are TRBV9 and TRBJ2-3; D may be TRBD1 (5 bases). This CDR3 is 14 amino acids long. The germline V and J ends were trimmed by 3 bases and 1 base, with 9 bases remaining between them. Per germline, CDR1 SGDLS and CDR2 YYNGEE. The CDR3 nucleotides are TGTGCCAGCAGCGCGTTACAGGGCACAGATACGCAGTATTTT. It specifies CASSALQGTDTQYF.